This T cell receptor beta chain derives from a study of CD8 T cells in ankylosing spondylitis. Study conclusions and caveats: CD8+ cells made up the disease-linked clones, which were relatively rare in peripheral blood. Characteristic, it appeared, of ankylosing spondylitis blood was a TCR beta motif of about eight highly homologous variants. The clones that were linked to disease were reported to be significantly enriched in matched synovial fluid samples from ankylosing spondylitis patients.

This clonotype was observed at least ten times. As yet, its antigen is unknown. This CDR3 spans 11 amino acids. Deletions cut 6 bases from V and 8 bases from J, with 13 bases between. CDR1 is SQVTM and CDR2 is ANQGSEA in the germline V gene. Generation of TCR beta libraries employed quantitative 5'-RACE incorporating molecular barcodes. Using its own MiXCR run on the 5' RACE reads, TCRdb lists one record per CDR3 protein. The sample has tens of thousands of distinct CDR3 sequences, around 6% seen once. Source material: blood, either unsorted or a sorted T cell fraction (not recorded which). The clonotype originates from a male donor with ankylosing spondylitis or in good health (not recorded which). The chain is built from TRBV29-1 and TRBJ1-2, with a possible D match to TRBD1 (5 bases). Written as DNA, the CDR3 is TGCAGCGTCCACGGGGGGGACGGCTACACCTTC. This codes for CSVHGGDGYTF.